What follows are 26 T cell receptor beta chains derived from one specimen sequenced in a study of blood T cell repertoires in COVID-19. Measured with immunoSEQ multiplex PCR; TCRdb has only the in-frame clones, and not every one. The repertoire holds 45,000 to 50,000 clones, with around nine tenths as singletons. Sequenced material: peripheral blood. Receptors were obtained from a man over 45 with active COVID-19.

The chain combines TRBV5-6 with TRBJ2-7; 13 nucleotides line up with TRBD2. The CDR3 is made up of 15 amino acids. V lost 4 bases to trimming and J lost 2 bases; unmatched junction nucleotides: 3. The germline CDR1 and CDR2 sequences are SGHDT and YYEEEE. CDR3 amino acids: CASSGGLAGTYEQYF. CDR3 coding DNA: TGTGCCAGCAGCGGGGGACTAGCGGGGACCTACGAGCAGTACTTC.

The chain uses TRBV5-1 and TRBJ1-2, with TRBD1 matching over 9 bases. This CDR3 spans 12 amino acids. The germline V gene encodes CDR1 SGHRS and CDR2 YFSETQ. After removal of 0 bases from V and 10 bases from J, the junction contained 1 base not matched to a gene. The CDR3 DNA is TGCGCCAGCAGCTTGGGGACAGGGGTCTACACCTTC. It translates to CASSLGTGVYTF.

CDR3 in amino acids: CASSGGTSGRSYNEQFF. The CDR3 bases are TGTGCCAGCAGCGGAGGGACTAGCGGTCGCTCCTACAATGAGCAGTTCTTC. This chain links TRBV9 with TRBJ2-1, with 11 bases matching TRBD2. This CDR3 spans 17 amino acids. CDR1 and CDR2 from the germline V gene are SGDLS and YYNGEE. V was pared by 3 bases and J by 0 bases, with 5 bases of the junction left unmatched. Looking up the rest from reference TRBV9 and TRBJ2-1 gives the full variable domain: DSGVTQTPKHLITATGQRVTLRCSPRSGDLSVYWYQQSLDQGLQFLIQYYNGEERAKGNILERFSAQQFPDLHSELNLSSLELGDSALYFCASSGGTSGRSYNEQFFGPGTRLTVL.

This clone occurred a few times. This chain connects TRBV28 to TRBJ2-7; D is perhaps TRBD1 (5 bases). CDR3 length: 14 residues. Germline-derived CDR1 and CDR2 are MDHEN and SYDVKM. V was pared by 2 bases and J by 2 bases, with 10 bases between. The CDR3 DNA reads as TGTGCCAGCAGTTTAGGGGCGTCGACCTACGAGCAGTACTTC. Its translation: CASSLGASTYEQYF.

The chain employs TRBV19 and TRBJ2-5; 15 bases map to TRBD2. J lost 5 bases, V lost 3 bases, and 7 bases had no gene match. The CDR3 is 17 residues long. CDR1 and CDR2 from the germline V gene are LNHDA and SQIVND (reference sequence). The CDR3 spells CASSISGLAGGRETQYF. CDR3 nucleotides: TGTGCCAGTAGTATCTCAGGACTAGCGGGAGGGCGGGAGACCCAGTACTTC.

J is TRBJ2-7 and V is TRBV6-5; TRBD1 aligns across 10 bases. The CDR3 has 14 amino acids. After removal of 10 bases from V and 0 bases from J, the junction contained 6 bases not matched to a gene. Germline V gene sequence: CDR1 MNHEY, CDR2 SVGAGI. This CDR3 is CATRGTGASYEQYF. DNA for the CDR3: TGTGCCACCCGAGGGACAGGGGCCTCCTACGAGCAGTACTTC.

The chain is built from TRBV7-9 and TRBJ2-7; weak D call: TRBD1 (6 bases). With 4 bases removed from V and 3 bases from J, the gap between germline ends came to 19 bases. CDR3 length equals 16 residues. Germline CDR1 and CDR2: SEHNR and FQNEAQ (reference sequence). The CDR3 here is CASSWVATGDFYEQYF. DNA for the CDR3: TGTGCCAGCAGCTGGGTTGCGACAGGAGATTTCTACGAGCAGTACTTC.

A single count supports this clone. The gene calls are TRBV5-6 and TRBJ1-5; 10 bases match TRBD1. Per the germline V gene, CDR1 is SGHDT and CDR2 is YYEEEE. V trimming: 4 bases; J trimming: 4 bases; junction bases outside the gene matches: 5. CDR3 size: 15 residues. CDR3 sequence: CASSLGTGENQPQHF. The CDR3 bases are TGTGCCAGCAGCCTGGGGACAGGGGAGAATCAGCCCCAGCATTTT.

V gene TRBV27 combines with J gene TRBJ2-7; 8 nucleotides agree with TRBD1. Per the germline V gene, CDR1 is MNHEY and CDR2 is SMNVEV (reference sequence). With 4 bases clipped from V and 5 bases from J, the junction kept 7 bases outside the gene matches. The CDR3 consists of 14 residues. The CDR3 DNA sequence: TGTGCCAGCAGTTCTAGCAGGACAGGGAACGAGCAGTACTTC. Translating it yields CASSSSRTGNEQYF.

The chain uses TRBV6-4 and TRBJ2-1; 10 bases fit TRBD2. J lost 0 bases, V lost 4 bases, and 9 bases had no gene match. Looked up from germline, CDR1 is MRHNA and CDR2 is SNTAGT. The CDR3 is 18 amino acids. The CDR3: CASSGPISGRSSYNEQFF. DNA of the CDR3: TGTGCCAGCAGTGGCCCCATTAGCGGGAGGAGCTCCTACAATGAGCAGTTCTTC.

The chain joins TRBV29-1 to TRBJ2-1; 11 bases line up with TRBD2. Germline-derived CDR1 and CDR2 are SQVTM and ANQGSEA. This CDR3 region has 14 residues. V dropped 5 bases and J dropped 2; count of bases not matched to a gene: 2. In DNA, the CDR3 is TGCAGCGTTCCGACTAGCGGGGCCTACAATGAGCAGTTCTTC. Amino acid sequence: CSVPTSGAYNEQFF.

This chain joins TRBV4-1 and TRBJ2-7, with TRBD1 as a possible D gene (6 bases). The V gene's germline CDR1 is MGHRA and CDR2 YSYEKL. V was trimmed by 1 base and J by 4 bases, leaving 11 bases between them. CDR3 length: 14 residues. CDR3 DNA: TGCGCCAGCAGCCAAGTGTCCAGGGGTTACGAGCAGTACTTC. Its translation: CASSQVSRGYEQYF.

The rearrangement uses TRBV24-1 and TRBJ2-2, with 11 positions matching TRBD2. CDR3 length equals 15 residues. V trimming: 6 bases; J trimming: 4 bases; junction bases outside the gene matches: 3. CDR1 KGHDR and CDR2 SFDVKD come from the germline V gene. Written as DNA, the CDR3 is TGTGCCACCAGTCGGCTAGCGGGAGGCACCGGGGAGCTGTTTTTT. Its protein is CATSRLAGGTGELFF.

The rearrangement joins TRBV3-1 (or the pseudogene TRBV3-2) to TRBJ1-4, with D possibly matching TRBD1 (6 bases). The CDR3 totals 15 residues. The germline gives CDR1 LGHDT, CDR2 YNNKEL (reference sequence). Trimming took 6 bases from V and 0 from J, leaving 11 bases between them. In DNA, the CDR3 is TGTGCCAGCAGTACCCCAGGGGCAACTAATGAAAAACTGTTTTTT. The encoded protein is CASSTPGATNEKLFF.

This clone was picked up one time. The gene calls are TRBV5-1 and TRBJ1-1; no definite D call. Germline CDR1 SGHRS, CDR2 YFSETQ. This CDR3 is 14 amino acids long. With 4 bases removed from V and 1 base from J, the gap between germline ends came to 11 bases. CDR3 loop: CASSPLTGNTEAFF. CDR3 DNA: TGCGCCAGCAGCCCCTTGACGGGGAACACTGAAGCTTTCTTT.

The CDR3 DNA reads as TGTGCCAGCCGCGGCCGGACCTACAATGAGCAGTTCTTC. Encoded protein: CASRGRTYNEQFF. V is TRBV6-5 and J is TRBJ2-1; D is ambiguous. Between the trimmed V and J ends, which lost 8 bases and 2 bases, there was a span of 10 bases. Germline V CDR1 and CDR2: MNHEY, SVGAGI. The CDR3 is 13 residues long.

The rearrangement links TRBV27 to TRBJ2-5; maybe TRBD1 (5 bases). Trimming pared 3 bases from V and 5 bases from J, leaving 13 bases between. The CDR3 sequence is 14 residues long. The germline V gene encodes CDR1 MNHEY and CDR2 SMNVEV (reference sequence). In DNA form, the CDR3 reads TGTGCCAGCAGTTTCGGTGGAAGGGGCGAGACCCAGTACTTC. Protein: CASSFGGRGETQYF.

The CDR3 DNA sequence: TGTGCCAGCAGTTCACAGGCAAGGATACCCCAGTACTTC. Protein: CASSSQARIPQYF. V gene TRBV12-3 or TRBV12-4 combines with J gene TRBJ2-5; possibly TRBD1 for D (5 bases). V lost 4 bases and J lost 9, with 15 bases in between. CDR3 length: 13 amino acids.

The CDR3 sequence is CASSLGLEADTQYF. For the CDR3, the DNA is TGTGCCAGCAGCTTGGGACTAGAAGCAGATACGCAGTATTTT. The genes are TRBV5-4 and TRBJ2-3; a possible D gene is TRBD2 (6 bases). The CDR3 consists of 14 residues. Trimming pared 0 bases from V and 4 bases from J, leaving 9 bases between. Looked up from germline, CDR1 is SGHNT and CDR2 is YYREEE (reference sequence).

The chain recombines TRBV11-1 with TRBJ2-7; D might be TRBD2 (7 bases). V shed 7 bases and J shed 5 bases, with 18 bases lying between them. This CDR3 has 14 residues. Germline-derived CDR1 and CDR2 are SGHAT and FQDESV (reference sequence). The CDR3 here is CASIQGGTKDEQYF. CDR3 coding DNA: TGTGCCAGCATCCAAGGGGGGACTAAAGACGAGCAGTACTTC. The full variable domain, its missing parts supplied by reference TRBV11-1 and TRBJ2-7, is EAEVAQSPRYKITEKSQAVAFWCDPISGHATLYWYRQILGQGPELLVQFQDESVVDDSQLPKDRFSAERLKGVDSTLKIQPAELGDSAMYLCASIQGGTKDEQYFGPGTRLTVT.

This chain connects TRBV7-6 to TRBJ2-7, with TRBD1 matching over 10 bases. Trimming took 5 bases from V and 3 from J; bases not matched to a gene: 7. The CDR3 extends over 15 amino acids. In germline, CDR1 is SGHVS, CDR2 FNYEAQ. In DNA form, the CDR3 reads TGTGCCAGCAGCGTTGACAGGGGGCCTCTCTACGAGCAGTACTTC. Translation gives CASSVDRGPLYEQYF.

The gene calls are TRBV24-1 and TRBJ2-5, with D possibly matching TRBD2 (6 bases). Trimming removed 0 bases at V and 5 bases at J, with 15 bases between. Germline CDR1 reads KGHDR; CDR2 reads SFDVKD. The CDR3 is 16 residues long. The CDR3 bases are TGTGCCACCAGTGATTTGTACGGGAAGGAGGGGGAGACCCAGTACTTC. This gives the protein CATSDLYGKEGETQYF.

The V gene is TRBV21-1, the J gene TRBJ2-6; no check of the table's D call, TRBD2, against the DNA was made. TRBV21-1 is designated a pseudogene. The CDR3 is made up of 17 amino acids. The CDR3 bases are TGTGCCAGCAGCAATCGGCGGGGCTACTCTGGGGCCAACGTCCTGACTTTC. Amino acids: CASSNRRGYSGANVLTF.

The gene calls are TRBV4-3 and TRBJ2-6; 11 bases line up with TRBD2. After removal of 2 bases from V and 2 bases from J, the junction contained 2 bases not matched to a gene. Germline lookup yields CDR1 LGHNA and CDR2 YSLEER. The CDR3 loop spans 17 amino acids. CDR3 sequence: CASSQTSGSTGANVLTF. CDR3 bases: TGCGCCAGCAGCCAAACTAGCGGGAGTACTGGGGCCAACGTCCTGACTTTC.

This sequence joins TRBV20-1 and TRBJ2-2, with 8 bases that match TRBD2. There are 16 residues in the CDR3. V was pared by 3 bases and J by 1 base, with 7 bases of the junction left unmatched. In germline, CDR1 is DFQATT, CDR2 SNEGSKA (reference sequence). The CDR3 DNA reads TGCAGTGCTAGTATTCCGGGAGGGGGGAACACCGGGGAGCTGTTTTTT. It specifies CSASIPGGGNTGELFF.

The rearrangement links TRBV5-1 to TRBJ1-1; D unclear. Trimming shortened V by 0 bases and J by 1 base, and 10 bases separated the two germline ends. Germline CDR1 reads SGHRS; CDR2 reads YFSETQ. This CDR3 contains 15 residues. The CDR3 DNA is TGCGCCAGCAGCTTGGTATTAGAGCAGAACACTGAAGCTTTCTTT. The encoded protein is CASSLVLEQNTEAFF.